Each of the 5 T cell receptor beta chains below was sequenced from the same sample in a study of T cells after posttransplantation cyclophosphamide. Cyclophosphamide on days +3 and +4 followed busulfan-fludarabine conditioning and a marrow graft. The data were produced by immunoSEQ multiplex PCR, yet TCRdb's version contains in-frame clones alone and is incomplete. The sample carries tens of thousands of clones, 90% recorded once. The source was PBMCs, collected 60 to 65 days after allogeneic stem cell transplant with posttransplant cyclophosphamide. These receptors originate from a male patient over 55 who received an allogeneic stem cell transplant from a related donor and was CMV-positive. Some T cells may be transferred from the graft donor.

V usage is TRBV6-5 and J usage is TRBJ1-2, with D hard to call. V was cut by 0 bases and J by 4 bases, with 9 bases left in between. Germline V gene sequence: CDR1 MNHEY, CDR2 SVGAGI. The CDR3 is 14 amino acids. In nucleotides, the CDR3 is TGTGCCAGCAGTTACTCCTGGGAGGGCTATGGCTACACCTTC. Its protein product is CASSYSWEGYGYTF.

The chain links TRBV7-8 to TRBJ2-2; D gene uncertain. Trimming left V 3 bases short and J 4 bases short, with 9 bases between. The length of the CDR3 is 14 residues. The germline V gene has CDR1 SGHVS and CDR2 FQNEAQ. Here the CDR3 DNA reads TGTGCCAGCAGCTTCAACACGGGCACCGGGGAGCTGTTTTTT. This translates into CASSFNTGTGELFF. Combining the CDR3 with reference TRBV7-8 and TRBJ2-2 gives the whole variable domain GAGVSQSPRYKVAKRGQDVALRCDPISGHVSLFWYQQALGQGPEFLTYFQNEAQLDKSGLPSDRFFAERPEGSVSTLKIQRTQQEDSAVYLCASSFNTGTGELFFGEGSRLTVL.

This sequence joins TRBV27 and TRBJ1-1; a possible D gene is TRBD1 (6 bases). Germline-derived CDR1 and CDR2 are MNHEY and SMNVEV (reference sequence). Trimming took off 6 bases at V and 7 bases at J, with 18 bases between the two ends. The CDR3 consists of 14 residues. Here the CDR3 DNA reads TGTGCCAGCAGCCCTGGGGTAGGGGGAAGTGAAGCTTTCTTT. Encoded protein: CASSPGVGGSEAFF.

The count of this clone is one. The gene calls are TRBV9 and TRBJ1-1; 7 nucleotides match TRBD1. Looked up from germline, CDR1 is SGDLS and CDR2 is YYNGEE. The CDR3 sequence is 17 residues long. V gave up 5 bases and J gave up 1 base; unmatched junction bases: 14. The CDR3 region has the DNA TGTGCCAGCAGTGAACGAGATAAGACAGGGCCGAACACTGAAGCTTTCTTT. Its translation: CASSERDKTGPNTEAFF.

The chain recombines TRBV5-1 with TRBJ1-2, with unresolved D. Trimming took 2 bases from V and 8 from J, leaving 10 bases between them. The CDR3 consists of 12 residues. Germline-derived CDR1 and CDR2 are SGHRS and YFSETQ. CDR3 in DNA: TGCGCCAGCAGCTTAGGCGGGCGAGGCTACACCTTC. Residues: CASSLGGRGYTF.